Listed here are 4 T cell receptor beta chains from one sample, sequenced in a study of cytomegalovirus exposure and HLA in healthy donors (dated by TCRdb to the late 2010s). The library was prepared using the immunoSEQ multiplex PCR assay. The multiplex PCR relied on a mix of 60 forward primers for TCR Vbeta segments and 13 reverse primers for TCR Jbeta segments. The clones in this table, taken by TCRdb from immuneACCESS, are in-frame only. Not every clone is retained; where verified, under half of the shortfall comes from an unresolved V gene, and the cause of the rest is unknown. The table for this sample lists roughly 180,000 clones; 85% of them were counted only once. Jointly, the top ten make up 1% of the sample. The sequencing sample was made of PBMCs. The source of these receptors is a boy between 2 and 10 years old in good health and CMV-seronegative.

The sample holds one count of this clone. The CDR3: CASSSLAGGTYEQYF. The DNA for the CDR3 is TGTGCCAGCAGTTCTCTAGCGGGAGGGACCTACGAGCAGTACTTC. This sequence joins TRBV25-1 and TRBJ2-7; TRBD2 matches at 12 bases. The CDR3 loop spans 15 amino acids. The germline gives CDR1 MGHDK, CDR2 SYGVNS. V was clipped by 5 bases and J by 2 bases; unmatched bases: 4.

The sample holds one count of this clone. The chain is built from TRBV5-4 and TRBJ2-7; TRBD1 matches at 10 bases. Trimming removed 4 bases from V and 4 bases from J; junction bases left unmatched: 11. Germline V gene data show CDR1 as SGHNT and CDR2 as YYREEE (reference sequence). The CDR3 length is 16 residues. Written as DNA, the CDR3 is TGTGCCAGCAGCCCCACCCCGGGACAGGGGAAATACGAGCAGTACTTC. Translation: CASSPTPGQGKYEQYF.

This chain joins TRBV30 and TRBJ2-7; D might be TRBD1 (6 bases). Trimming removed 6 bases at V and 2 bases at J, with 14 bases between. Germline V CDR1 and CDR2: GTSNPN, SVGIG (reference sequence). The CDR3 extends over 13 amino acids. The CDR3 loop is CACSGQWTYEQYF. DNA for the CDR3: TGTGCCTGTTCTGGACAGTGGACCTACGAGCAGTACTTC.

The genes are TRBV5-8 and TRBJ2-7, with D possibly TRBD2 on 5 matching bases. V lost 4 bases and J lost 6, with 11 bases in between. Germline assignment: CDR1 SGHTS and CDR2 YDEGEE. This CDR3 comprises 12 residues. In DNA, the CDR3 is TGTGCCAGCAGCCCGCGGGTAGGCGAGCAGTACTTC. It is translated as CASSPRVGEQYF.